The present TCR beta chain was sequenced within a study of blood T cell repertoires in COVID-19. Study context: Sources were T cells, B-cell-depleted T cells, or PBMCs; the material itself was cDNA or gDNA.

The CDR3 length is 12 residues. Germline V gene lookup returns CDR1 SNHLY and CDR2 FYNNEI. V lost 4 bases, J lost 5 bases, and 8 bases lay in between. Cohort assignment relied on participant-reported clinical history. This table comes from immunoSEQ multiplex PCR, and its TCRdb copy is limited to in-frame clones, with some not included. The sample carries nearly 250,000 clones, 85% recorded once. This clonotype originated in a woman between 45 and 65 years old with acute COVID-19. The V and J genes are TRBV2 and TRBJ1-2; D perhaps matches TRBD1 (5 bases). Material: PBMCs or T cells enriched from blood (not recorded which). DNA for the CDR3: TGTGCCAGCAGTGGTCAGGGATATGGCTACACCTTC. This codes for CASSGQGYGYTF.